This T cell receptor (beta chain) was documented in a study of cytomegalovirus exposure and HLA in healthy donors. Some clones are missing from TCRdb's copy, which holds only in-frame ones; the method was immunoSEQ multiplex PCR. The sample shows 150,000 to 200,000 clones, around 80% of them seen only once. About this clone: Its target is unknown.

Trimming took 2 bases from V and 5 from J, leaving 13 bases between them. The CDR3 has 14 residues. CDR1 is MNHEY and CDR2 is SVGAGI in the germline V gene. A roughly 120-subject validation cohort, separate from the approximately 610-subject first cohort, supplied the donors. Broader study findings: Per published reports, the classifier diagnosed cytomegalovirus status with high specificity and sensitivity. Within the approximately 130 validation repertoires, first-cohort TCR clusters tended to co-occur, according to a later analysis.

The chain employs TRBV6-5 and TRBJ2-7; D may be TRBD1 (5 bases). The sample taken for sequencing was PBMCs. The clonotype was recovered from a woman in her twenties or thirties in good health and CMV-seronegative. DNA of the CDR3: TGTGCCAGCAGTTACCAGGGCCAGTGGCACGAGCAGTACTTC. Its protein is CASSYQGQWHEQYF.